These T cell receptor beta chains were read from a single sample in a study of T cell responses to AZD1222 COVID-19 vaccine. TCRdb keeps only in-frame clones here, not all; method: immunoSEQ multiplex PCR. Here the sample spans about 130,000 clones, approximately 85% being singletons. Material: peripheral blood, obtained on day 0 of AZD1222 vaccination. The receptors were gathered from an adult in good health. Each CDR3 is given with its conserved first and last residue. D genes are given only for firm matches. Clone size is not always given. Where it is, it says once, few, many or a class for expanded clones.

V: TRBV4-2; size: NA; J: TRBJ1-1; D: NA; DNA: TGTGCCAGCAGCCAAGCGGGGTTAGCTGAAGCTTTCTTT; CDR3: CASSQAGLAEAFF
V: TRBV30; size: NA; J: TRBJ1-5; D: NA; DNA: TGTGCCTGGAGCTTGACATCTGGGGGCAATCAGCCCCAGCATTTT; CDR3: CAWSLTSGGNQPQHF
V: TRBV10-1; size: NA; J: TRBJ1-1; D: TRBD1; DNA: TGCGCCAGCAGTCACCGGACAGGGGGCACTGAAGCTTTCTTT; CDR3: CASSHRTGGTEAFF
V: TRBV6-4; size: NA; J: TRBJ1-5; D: TRBD1; DNA: TGTGCCAGCAGTGACTCGTCGCGGACAGGGGCCAATCAGCCCCAGCATTTT; CDR3: CASSDSSRTGANQPQHF
V: TRBV7-6; size: NA; J: TRBJ2-1; D: TRBD2; DNA: TGTGCCAGCACCATAGGGCTAGCGGGAGGGCTCCAGAACAATGAGCAGTTCTTC; CDR3: CASTIGLAGGLQNNEQFF
V: TRBV10-3; size: NA; J: TRBJ2-2; D: TRBD2; DNA: TGTGCCATCAGGCCGGGACTAGCGGGGGGTGACACCGGGGAGCTGTTTTTT; CDR3: CAIRPGLAGGDTGELFF
V: TRBV27; size: few; J: TRBJ1-2; D: NA; DNA: TGTGCCAGCAGGGACAGTACTAACTATGGCTACACCTTC; CDR3: CASRDSTNYGYTF
V: TRBV5-1; size: once; J: TRBJ1-2; D: NA; DNA: TGCGCCAGCAGCTTGGACAGGGTTAACTATGGCTACACCTTC; CDR3: CASSLDRVNYGYTF
V: TRBV3-1/TRBV3-2; size: NA; J: TRBJ1-2; D: NA; DNA: TGTGCCAGCAGCCGGGGACGGAACAACTATGGCTACACCTTC; CDR3: CASSRGRNNYGYTF
V: TRBV11-2; size: NA; J: TRBJ1-2; D: TRBD1; DNA: TGTGCCAGCAGCCCCGAGACAGGGGAGCTCTATGGCTACACCTTC; CDR3: CASSPETGELYGYTF
V: TRBV10-3; size: once; J: TRBJ2-7; D: TRBD1; DNA: TGTGCCATCAGTGAGCCACAGGGGGCTTCCTACGAGCAGTACTTC; CDR3: CAISEPQGASYEQYF
V: TRBV25-1; size: NA; J: TRBJ2-7; D: TRBD1; DNA: TGTGCCAGCAGTGGGGACAGAGAGTACTTC; CDR3: CASSGDREYF
V: TRBV9; size: NA; J: TRBJ2-3; D: NA; DNA: TGTGCCAGCAGCGTAGCGGGGACGGCGGCGGCAAGCACAGATACGCAGTATTTT; CDR3: CASSVAGTAAASTDTQYF
V: TRBV5-1; size: NA; J: TRBJ2-7; D: TRBD1; DNA: TGCGCCAGCAAGGAGACAGGGGTCAACGAGCAGTACTTC; CDR3: CASKETGVNEQYF
V: TRBV30; size: NA; J: TRBJ1-2; D: NA; DNA: TGTGCCTGGAGTTTCGGGAATGGCTACACCTTC; CDR3: CAWSFGNGYTF
V: TRBV7-9; size: NA; J: TRBJ1-2; D: NA; DNA: TGTGCCAGCAGCTGGAAGGGGCAGGGCCTCAACTATGGCTACACCTTC; CDR3: CASSWKGQGLNYGYTF
V: TRBV10-2; size: NA; J: TRBJ2-2; D: TRBD2; DNA: TGCGCCAGCAGTAAAAGCGGGGGGGCCTCCGGGGAGCTGTTTTTT; CDR3: CASSKSGGASGELFF
V: TRBV28; size: NA; J: TRBJ1-6; D: TRBD1; DNA: TGTGCCAGCAGTTTAGCAGGGGGCCTTTCACCCCTCCACTTT; CDR3: CASSLAGGLSPLHF
V: TRBV12-3/TRBV12-4; size: few; J: TRBJ1-2; D: NA; DNA: TGTGCCAGCAGCCTTTTGGGGGCCGAGGGCTACACCTTC; CDR3: CASSLLGAEGYTF
V: TRBV3-1/TRBV3-2; size: NA; J: TRBJ1-5; D: NA; DNA: TGTGCCAGCAGCCAAGATCGTGTCAAGCCCCAGCATTTT; CDR3: CASSQDRVKPQHF
V: TRBV6-5; size: NA; J: TRBJ1-6; D: NA; DNA: TGTGCCAGCACCCGATGGAGCTCCTATAATTCACCCCTCCACTTT; CDR3: CASTRWSSYNSPLHF
V: TRBV4-2; size: NA; J: TRBJ2-3; D: NA; DNA: TGTGCCAGCAGCCAAGAGGGGGATACAGATACGCAGTATTTT; CDR3: CASSQEGDTDTQYF
V: TRBV4-1; size: NA; J: TRBJ1-5; D: TRBD1; DNA: TGCGCCAGCAGCCAAACGACAGGGGGCGGGAATCAGCCCCAGCATTTT; CDR3: CASSQTTGGGNQPQHF
V: TRBV11-2; size: NA; J: TRBJ2-3; D: TRBD2; DNA: TGTGCCAGCAGCTTAGCTCGAGCGGGAGGGCTCACAGATACGCAGTATTTT; CDR3: CASSLARAGGLTDTQYF
V: TRBV5-4; size: NA; J: TRBJ2-7; D: TRBD2; DNA: TGTGCCAGCAGCCAAGAGGGACTAGTTGGCTACGAGCAGTACTTC; CDR3: CASSQEGLVGYEQYF
V: TRBV5-1; size: NA; J: TRBJ2-2; D: NA; DNA: TGCGCCAGCAGCTCAACGAACACCGGGGAGCTGTTTTTT; CDR3: CASSSTNTGELFF
V: TRBV4-1; size: NA; J: TRBJ1-5; D: NA; DNA: TGCGCCAGCAGCCAAGTTCCACGGCAGCCCCAGCATTTT; CDR3: CASSQVPRQPQHF
V: TRBV30; size: NA; J: TRBJ1-1; D: TRBD1; DNA: TGTGCCTGGAGTAGACAGGGCAACACTGAAGCTTTCTTT; CDR3: CAWSRQGNTEAFF
V: TRBV7-9; size: NA; J: TRBJ2-1; D: NA; DNA: TGTGCCAGCAGCTTCGGGTCCCTCGGGTCGACTGAGCAGTTCTTC; CDR3: CASSFGSLGSTEQFF
V: TRBV5-6; size: NA; J: TRBJ2-7; D: NA; DNA: TGTGCCAGCAGCTTCGGCCAGGGGATAGAGCAGTACTTC; CDR3: CASSFGQGIEQYF
V: TRBV11-2; size: NA; J: TRBJ2-7; D: NA; DNA: TGTGCCAGCAGCCTAGAAGGTCTAAGGTCCCACGAGCAGTACTTC; CDR3: CASSLEGLRSHEQYF
V: TRBV4-2; size: NA; J: TRBJ1-6; D: NA; DNA: TGTGCCAGCAGCCAAGATCAAGACTCCCGTTCACCCCTCCACTTT; CDR3: CASSQDQDSRSPLHF
V: TRBV21-1; size: few; J: TRBJ2-7; D: NA; DNA: TGTGCCAGCAGCAAAAGGGGGCCGGGACATCAACCTAATCTGAACTACGAGCAGTACTTC; CDR3: CASSKRGPGHQPNLNYEQYF
V: TRBV6-6; size: NA; J: TRBJ1-3; D: NA; DNA: TGTGCCAGCAGTCTGACAAACTCTGGAAACACCATATATTTT; CDR3: CASSLTNSGNTIYF
V: TRBV7-2; size: few; J: TRBJ2-1; D: NA; DNA: TGTGCCAGCAGCTTAGTTGGGTTCGGGGATGAGCAGTTCTTC; CDR3: CASSLVGFGDEQFF
V: TRBV21-1; size: few; J: TRBJ1-1; D: NA; DNA: TGTGCCAGCAGCAAAGACCAGCTCACTGAAGCTTTCTTT; CDR3: CASSKDQLTEAFF
V: TRBV14; size: NA; J: TRBJ1-6; D: NA; DNA: TGTGCCAGCAGCCCTTCTGAGGGGCTCGGTTCACCCCTCCACTTT; CDR3: CASSPSEGLGSPLHF
V: TRBV11-2; size: once; J: TRBJ1-2; D: NA; DNA: TGTGCCAGCAGCTTAACAGGATCTAACTATGGCTACACCTTC; CDR3: CASSLTGSNYGYTF
V: TRBV5-1; size: NA; J: TRBJ2-1; D: TRBD2; DNA: TGCGCCAGCAGCTTGGCCTTCGGGACTAGAGTCAATGAGCAGTTCTTC; CDR3: CASSLAFGTRVNEQFF
V: TRBV28; size: NA; J: TRBJ2-7; D: NA; DNA: TGTGCCAGCAGAAAGCGGGCCCCCTACGAGCAGTACTTC; CDR3: CASRKRAPYEQYF
V: TRBV3-1/TRBV3-2; size: NA; J: TRBJ2-7; D: TRBD1; DNA: TGTGCCAGCAGCCCCCGGGACAGGAGAATCTACGAGCAGTACTTC; CDR3: CASSPRDRRIYEQYF
V: TRBV14; size: NA; J: TRBJ1-2; D: NA; DNA: TGTGCCAGCAGCCAAGGGATCTCTTATGGCTACACCTTC; CDR3: CASSQGISYGYTF
V: TRBV7-9; size: few; J: TRBJ1-1; D: NA; DNA: TGTGCCAGCAGAGTGAGGGGGAACACTGAAGCTTTCTTT; CDR3: CASRVRGNTEAFF
V: TRBV7-9; size: NA; J: TRBJ1-4; D: NA; DNA: TGTGCCAGCAGCTTCGGACAGCCGCAAATAGAAAAACTGTTTTTT; CDR3: CASSFGQPQIEKLFF
V: TRBV7-8; size: NA; J: TRBJ2-5; D: NA; DNA: TGTGCCAGCAGGGACAGTTATCAAGAGACCCAGTACTTC; CDR3: CASRDSYQETQYF
V: TRBV27; size: once; J: TRBJ1-1; D: NA; DNA: TGTGCCAGCAGCTCTTTCGGCGGTTCAGAAGCTTTCTTT; CDR3: CASSSFGGSEAFF
V: TRBV27; size: NA; J: TRBJ1-1; D: NA; DNA: TGTGCCAGCAGTTTGGGAAGGCGCTCCACTGAAGCTTTCTTT; CDR3: CASSLGRRSTEAFF
V: TRBV28; size: NA; J: TRBJ1-6; D: TRBD1; DNA: TGTGCCAGCAGTTCCCAGGGGGCCTCAACTTTTCCCCTCCACTTT; CDR3: CASSSQGASTFPLHF
V: TRBV28; size: once; J: TRBJ1-4; D: TRBD1; DNA: TGTGCCAGCAGAACAGGGGGAAATGAAAAACTGTTTTTT; CDR3: CASRTGGNEKLFF
V: TRBV30; size: NA; J: TRBJ2-1; D: NA; DNA: TGTGCCTGGAGCCGGGGGACGGGCTCCTACAATGAGCAGTTCTTC; CDR3: CAWSRGTGSYNEQFF
V: TRBV5-1; size: NA; J: TRBJ2-7; D: NA; DNA: TGCGCCAGCAGCTTGGGAGGCCTTTCCTACGAGCAGTACTTC; CDR3: CASSLGGLSYEQYF
V: TRBV24-1; size: NA; J: TRBJ1-4; D: TRBD1; DNA: TGTGCCACCAGTGAACCCGGACAGGGTGGAATTGAAAAACTGTTTTTT; CDR3: CATSEPGQGGIEKLFF
V: TRBV10-3; size: few; J: TRBJ1-3; D: NA; DNA: TGTGCCATCAGTGGGGAATACGGAAACACCATATATTTT; CDR3: CAISGEYGNTIYF
V: TRBV6-5; size: NA; J: TRBJ1-4; D: TRBD1; DNA: TGTGCCAGCAGACCCTTGACAGGGGGGTCGGAAAAACTGTTTTTT; CDR3: CASRPLTGGSEKLFF
V: TRBV4-1; size: NA; J: TRBJ1-4; D: NA; DNA: TGCGCCAGCAGCCACCGACCGGGGGCAACTAATGAAAAACTGTTTTTT; CDR3: CASSHRPGATNEKLFF
V: TRBV29-1; size: NA; J: TRBJ1-1; D: NA; DNA: TGCAGCGTTGAGTGGGGGGCGGACACTGAAGCTTTCTTT; CDR3: CSVEWGADTEAFF
V: TRBV24-1; size: NA; J: TRBJ1-2; D: TRBD1; DNA: TGTGCCACCAGTGAGGCCCCAGGGGGTTCTAACTATGGCTACACCTTC; CDR3: CATSEAPGGSNYGYTF